A single sample gave rise to the 27 T cell receptor beta chains below, sequenced in a study of control samples from healthy donors and cancer patients (dated by TCRdb to about 2020). To prepare the library, the immunoSEQ multiplex PCR assay was applied. This is the immuneACCESS table as TCRdb keeps it, with only in-frame sequences that have V and J called. A part of the clones is gone; compared with another copy, unresolved V genes explain less than half, and the rest is unexplained. Across this sample there are about 120,000 clones, with approximately 88% seen only once. Approximately 3.5% of the sample belongs to the ten largest clones. The sequenced sample was blood. These receptors originate from a man aged 40-49 years in good health.

The V call is TRBV27, the J call TRBJ2-1; D is unclear. V was shortened by 3 bases and J by 9 bases, with 12 bases between the two germline ends. The CDR3 is 13 amino acids. Per germline, CDR1 MNHEY and CDR2 SMNVEV (reference sequence). The CDR3 sequence: CASSLSLHGEQFF. CDR3 nucleotides: TGTGCCAGCAGTTTGTCCCTACATGGTGAGCAGTTCTTC.

The gene calls are TRBV7-8 and TRBJ1-3, with a possible D match to TRBD1 (6 bases). The ends were cut back, 5 bases at V and 0 bases at J, with 14 bases in the middle. Germline values: CDR1 SGHVS, CDR2 FQNEAQ. CDR3 length equals 16 residues. The CDR3 DNA follows: TGTGCCAGCAGCGTCATGGGACAATTCTCTGGAAACACCATATATTTT. Translated: CASSVMGQFSGNTIYF.

This chain connects TRBV5-1 to TRBJ2-2; D uncertain. The CDR3 has 15 residues. Germline CDR1 and CDR2: SGHRS and YFSETQ. V was trimmed by 3 bases and J by 0 bases, leaving 9 bases between them. As DNA, the CDR3 is TGCGCCAGCAGCTCCGGTCCCGCGAACACCGGGGAGCTGTTTTTT. Translating it yields CASSSGPANTGELFF.

A few counts support this clone. V gene TRBV2 combines with J gene TRBJ1-1; maybe TRBD1 (6 bases). V was shortened by 4 bases and J by 2 bases, with 11 bases between the two germline ends. The V gene's germline CDR1 is SNHLY and CDR2 FYNNEI. The CDR3 contains 14 residues. CDR3 DNA: TGTGCCAGCAGTGCACGGACAGCTAACACTGAAGCTTTCTTT. It yields the protein CASSARTANTEAFF.

The CDR3 DNA sequence: TGCGCCAGCAGCCAGAGGCGGGGACCGTACAATGAGCAGTTCTTC. This encodes CASSQRRGPYNEQFF. The chain couples TRBV4-3 to TRBJ2-1, with D possibly TRBD2 on 6 matching bases. Per germline, CDR1 LGHNA and CDR2 YSLEER. The CDR3 is 15 amino acids. V gave up 3 bases and J gave up 4 bases, with 13 bases separating them.

The chain couples TRBV18 to TRBJ2-7; D uncertain. Trimming took 2 bases from V and 0 from J, leaving 11 bases between them. This CDR3 has 15 amino acids. Germline CDR1 KGHSH, CDR2 LQKENI. The CDR3 DNA follows: TGTGCCAGCTCACCATTCAGTTTAAGCTCCTACGAGCAGTACTTC. Amino acids: CASSPFSLSSYEQYF. Filled out from reference TRBV18 and TRBJ2-7, the complete variable domain reads NAGVMQNPRHLVRRRGQEARLRCSPMKGHSHVYWYRQLPEEGLKFMVYLQKENIIDESGMPKERFSAEFPKEGPSILRIQQVVRGDSAAYFCASSPFSLSSYEQYFGPGTRLTVT.

This chain connects TRBV7-3 to TRBJ2-3; no definite D call. The ends were cut back, 4 bases at V and 2 bases at J, with 16 bases in the middle. Germline lookup yields CDR1 SGHTA and CDR2 FQGTGA. CDR3 length: 16 residues. CDR3 coding DNA: TGTGCCAGCAGCTCGAACCCGACTCACAACACAGATACGCAGTATTTT. This encodes CASSSNPTHNTDTQYF. The full variable domain, completed using reference TRBV7-3 and TRBJ2-3, is GAGVSQTPSNKVTEKGKYVELRCDPISGHTALYWYRQSLGQGPEFLIYFQGTGAADDSGLPNDRFFAVRPEGSVSTLKIQRTERGDSAVYLCASSSNPTHNTDTQYFGPGTRLTVL.

The J gene is TRBJ1-4, the V gene TRBV9; 8 bases agree with TRBD1. Germline V gene lookup returns CDR1 SGDLS and CDR2 YYNGEE. Unmatched junction bases numbered 9, after V lost 3 bases and J lost 8 bases. This CDR3 comprises 15 residues. In nucleotides, the CDR3 is TGTGCCAGCAGCGAAACAGGGGGAGTAAGCGAAAAACTGTTTTTT. Translation gives CASSETGGVSEKLFF.

The chain joins TRBV5-4 to TRBJ1-4, with 11 nucleotides matching TRBD1. The CDR3 runs to 15 residues. Germline V gene lookup returns CDR1 SGHNT and CDR2 YYREEE (reference sequence). V shed 5 bases, J shed 6 bases, and the junction held 6 bases outside the gene matches. CDR3 residues: CASRIGTGGDEKLFF. The CDR3 region has the DNA TGTGCCAGCAGAATTGGGACAGGGGGTGATGAAAAACTGTTTTTT.

The chain couples TRBV11-3 to TRBJ1-3; no definite D call. Germline CDR1 reads SGHNT; CDR2 reads YENEEA. The V and J ends lost 6 bases and 3 bases respectively, with 15 bases between them. The CDR3 sequence is 15 residues long. As DNA, the CDR3 is TGTGCCAGCAGTTCCAGAGAAGATTATGGAAACACCATATATTTT. Its protein product is CASSSREDYGNTIYF. Using reference TRBV11-3 and TRBJ1-3 for the parts outside the CDR3, the full variable domain is EAGVVQSPRYKIIEKKQPVAFWCNPISGHNTLYWYLQNLGQGPELLIRYENEEAVDDSQLPKDRFSAERLKGVDSTLKIQPAELGDSAVYLCASSSREDYGNTIYFGEGSWLTVV.

The chain has TRBV5-1 and TRBJ1-2; 10 bases map to TRBD1. The junction had 11 bases not matched to a gene; V was cut back by 6 bases and J by 3 bases. CDR1 is SGHRS and CDR2 is YFSETQ in the germline V gene. The CDR3 spans 16 residues. CDR3 coding DNA: TGCGCCAGCACCGGGACAGGGGCTAGAAGAGACTATGGCTACACCTTC. Encoded protein: CASTGTGARRDYGYTF.

The chain links TRBV9 to TRBJ2-2, with D uncertain. Trimming removed 0 bases at V and 1 base at J, with 4 bases between. Germline V CDR1 and CDR2: SGDLS, YYNGEE. This CDR3 region has 14 residues. As DNA, the CDR3 is TGTGCCAGCAGCGTAGCGGGGAACACCGGGGAGCTGTTTTTT. Translation: CASSVAGNTGELFF.

The chain combines TRBV15 with TRBJ1-4; 10 positions match TRBD1. CDR3 size: 16 residues. Germline values: CDR1 LNHNV, CDR2 YYDKDF (reference sequence). Trimming removed 2 bases from V and 4 bases from J; junction bases left unmatched: 4. CDR3 nucleotide sequence: TGTGCCACCAGCAGACCTAGGACAGGGGGTAATGAAAAACTGTTTTTT. Translated, it gives CATSRPRTGGNEKLFF.

This CDR3 is CASSLGDTQYF. CDR3 in DNA: TGTGCCAGCAGCTTGGGAGATACGCAGTATTTT. The V gene is TRBV5-6, the J gene TRBJ2-3, with no clear D. Germline loops: CDR1 SGHDT, CDR2 YYEEEE. The ends were cut back, 0 bases at V and 5 bases at J, with 1 base in the middle. This CDR3 comprises 11 residues.

The chain couples TRBV11-2 to TRBJ1-4; TRBD1 matches at 12 bases. The length of the CDR3 is 17 residues. The V gene's germline CDR1 is SGHAT and CDR2 FQNNGV. Trimming at V came to 1 base and at J to 4 bases, leaving 4 bases not matched to a gene. CDR3 sequence reads: CASSLVGTGGVNEKLFF. As DNA, the CDR3 is TGTGCCAGCAGCTTAGTTGGGACAGGGGGCGTTAATGAAAAACTGTTTTTT.

The CDR3 DNA reads as TGCAGTGCTACTCAGGGGTTTGGCTACACCTTC. Translated: CSATQGFGYTF. The chain is built from TRBV20-1 and TRBJ1-2; possibly TRBD1 for D (6 bases). CDR1 and CDR2 (germline): DFQATT, SNEGSKA (reference sequence). The V and J ends lost 4 bases and 7 bases respectively, with 10 bases between them. The CDR3 totals 11 residues.

The chain has TRBV6-6 and TRBJ1-1; TRBD1 matches 9 bases. CDR1 is MNHNY, CDR2 SVGAGI, per germline (reference sequence). The CDR3 has 15 residues. V lost 4 bases, J lost 4 bases, and 7 bases stayed unmatched. CDR3 region: CASSSLTGGVTEAFF. CDR3 DNA sequence: TGTGCCAGCAGTTCCTTGACAGGGGGAGTCACTGAAGCTTTCTTT.

The chain is built from TRBV7-2 and TRBJ2-2; no clear D gene. V lost 4 bases and J lost 5, with 5 bases in between. The CDR3 contains 12 residues. Germline loops: CDR1 SGHTA, CDR2 FQGNSA. This chain's CDR3 is CASSSRTGELFF. CDR3 nucleotide sequence: TGTGCCAGCAGCTCTAGAACCGGGGAGCTGTTTTTT. The variable domain in full, completed from reference TRBV7-2 and TRBJ2-2, reads GAGVSQSPSNKVTEKGKDVELRCDPISGHTALYWYRQSLGQGLEFLIYFQGNSAPDKSGLPSDRFSAERTGGSVSTLTIQRTQQEDSAVYLCASSSRTGELFFGEGSRLTVL.

The CDR3, as DNA: TGTGCTAGGCAGGGAAGTTTTGGGGAGACCCAGTACTTC. Its protein is CARQGSFGETQYF. The chain joins TRBV30 to TRBJ2-5, with D tentatively TRBD1 (5 bases). Germline CDR1 and CDR2: GTSNPN and SVGIG (reference sequence). The CDR3 extends over 13 amino acids.

V is TRBV6-5 and J is TRBJ1-6; 9 nucleotides line up with TRBD1. This CDR3 has 12 amino acids. With 8 bases clipped from V and 7 bases from J, the junction kept 0 bases outside the gene matches. CDR1 MNHEY and CDR2 SVGAGI come from the germline V gene. The CDR3: CASGQGNSPLHF. As DNA, the CDR3 is TGTGCCAGCGGACAGGGGAATTCACCCCTCCACTTT.

V usage is TRBV29-1 and J usage is TRBJ1-4; D gene unclear. This CDR3 is 14 amino acids long. Per the germline V gene, CDR1 is SQVTM and CDR2 is ANQGSEA. Trimming took 4 bases from V and 8 from J, leaving 17 bases between them. The CDR3 here is CSVAPGKRGEKLFF. The CDR3 DNA is TGCAGCGTTGCCCCGGGGAAACGCGGAGAAAAACTGTTTTTT.

The CDR3 DNA follows: TGCGCCAGCAGCTTGGCCCCCGGGACAGGGGGCGAGCAGTACTTC. The encoded protein is CASSLAPGTGGEQYF. V gene TRBV5-1 combines with J gene TRBJ2-7, with 11 bases fitting TRBD1. V lost 0 bases, J lost 6 bases, and 5 bases stayed unmatched. From germline, CDR1 is SGHRS and CDR2 YFSETQ. The CDR3 is 15 residues long.

This clone was seen more than once but under ten times. This chain links TRBV5-1 with TRBJ1-1; tentative D call: TRBD1 (5 bases). Looked up from germline, CDR1 is SGHRS and CDR2 is YFSETQ. This CDR3 has 15 amino acids. Between the trimmed V and J ends, which lost 2 bases and 2 bases, there was a span of 13 bases. For the CDR3, the DNA is TGCGCCAGCAGCTTATTAGGACACTCAAACACTGAAGCTTTCTTT. It specifies CASSLLGHSNTEAFF.

The rearrangement links TRBV19 to TRBJ1-5; possible D gene TRBD1, 5 bases. The ends were cut back, 1 base at V and 2 bases at J, with 18 bases in the middle. The CDR3 extends over 18 amino acids. Per germline, CDR1 LNHDA and CDR2 SQIVND (reference sequence). The CDR3 DNA reads as TGTGCCAGTAGTATAGTTAGTTTTAGGACAAGTGGCAATCAGCCCCAGCATTTT. Translated: CASSIVSFRTSGNQPQHF.

This rearrangement joins TRBV30 to TRBJ1-1; D is perhaps TRBD1 (6 bases). V was trimmed by 7 bases and J by 0 bases, leaving 15 bases between them. CDR3 length: 14 residues. Germline V lookup: CDR1 GTSNPN, CDR2 SVGIG (reference sequence). The CDR3 region is CAYGQTTMNTEAFF. The CDR3 coding sequence is TGTGCCTACGGACAGACCACCATGAACACTGAAGCTTTCTTT.

The chain employs TRBV10-2 and TRBJ1-5, with 7 bases lining up with TRBD1. V shed 3 bases and J 0 bases; nucleotides not matched to a gene: 5. The germline V gene encodes CDR1 WSHSY and CDR2 SAAADI. The CDR3 contains 16 residues. The CDR3 region has the DNA TGCGCCAGCAGTGACAGGGGGGCAAATAGCAATCAGCCCCAGCATTTT. Translation: CASSDRGANSNQPQHF.

The rearrangement joins TRBV6-2 or TRBV6-3 to TRBJ1-2; D remains unclear. CDR1 is MNHEY and CDR2 is SVGEGT in the germline V gene. The CDR3 has 12 residues. Trimming shortened V by 5 bases and J by 0 bases, and 4 bases separated the two germline ends. The CDR3 DNA follows: TGTGCCAGCAGTCCCGCTAACTATGGCTACACCTTC. Residues: CASSPANYGYTF.